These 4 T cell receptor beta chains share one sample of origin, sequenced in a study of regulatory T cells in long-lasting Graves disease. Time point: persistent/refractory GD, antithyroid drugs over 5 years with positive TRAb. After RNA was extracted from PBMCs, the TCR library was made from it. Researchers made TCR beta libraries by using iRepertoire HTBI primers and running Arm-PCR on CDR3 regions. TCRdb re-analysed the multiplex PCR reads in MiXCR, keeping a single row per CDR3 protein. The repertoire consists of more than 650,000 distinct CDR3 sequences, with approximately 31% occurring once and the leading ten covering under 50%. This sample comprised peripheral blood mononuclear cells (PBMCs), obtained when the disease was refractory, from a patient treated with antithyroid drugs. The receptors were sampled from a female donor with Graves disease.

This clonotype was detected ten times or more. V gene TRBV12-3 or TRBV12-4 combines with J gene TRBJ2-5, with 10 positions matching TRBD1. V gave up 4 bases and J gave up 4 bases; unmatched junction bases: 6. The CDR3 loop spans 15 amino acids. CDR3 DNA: TGTGCCAGCAGTTCCGGGACAGGGGTTTCAGAGACCCAGTACTTC. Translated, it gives CASSSGTGVSETQYF.

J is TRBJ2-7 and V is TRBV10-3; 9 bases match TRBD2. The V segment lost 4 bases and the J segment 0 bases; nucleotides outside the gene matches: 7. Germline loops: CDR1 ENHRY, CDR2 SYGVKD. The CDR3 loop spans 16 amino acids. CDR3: CAISVELAGASYEQYF. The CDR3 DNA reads TGTGCCATCAGTGTTGAACTAGCGGGTGCCTCCTACGAGCAGTACTTC.

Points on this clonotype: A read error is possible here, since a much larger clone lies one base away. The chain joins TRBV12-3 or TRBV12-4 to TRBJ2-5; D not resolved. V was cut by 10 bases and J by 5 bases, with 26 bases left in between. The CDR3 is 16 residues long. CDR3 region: CATASSLQSSLETQYF. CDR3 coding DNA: TGTGCCACTGCATCCTCCCTACAAAGCTCCCTGGAGACCCAGTACTTC.

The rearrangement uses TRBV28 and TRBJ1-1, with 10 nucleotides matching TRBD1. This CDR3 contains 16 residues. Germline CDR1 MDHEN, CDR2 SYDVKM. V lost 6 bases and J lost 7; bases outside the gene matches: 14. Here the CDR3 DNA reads TGTGCCAGCAGCCGTCCGGACAGGGGGTCGCATGATGAAGCTTTCTTT. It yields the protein CASSRPDRGSHDEAFF.